This T cell receptor beta chain was identified in a study of regulatory T cells in long-lasting Graves disease. Turning to the study itself: The definition of persistent Graves' disease was over 5 years of antithyroid drugs with positive TSH receptor antibodies. Findings and limits, study-wide: Those with persistent disease had in common more public clonotypes (around 2,500) than new patients (about 900).

In building TCR beta libraries, iRepertoire HTBI primers were used together with Arm-PCR of CDR3 regions. TCRdb re-called the multiplex PCR reads with MiXCR, one entry per CDR3 protein. The repertoire includes some 430,000 distinct CDR3 sequences, roughly 21% of them detected once, and roughly 7.7% sits in the top ten. This clonotype occurred a few times. Its antigen remains unknown. This CDR3 region has 15 residues. The V gene's germline CDR1 is MNHEY and CDR2 SVGAGI. Trimming cost V 2 bases and J 0 bases, with 11 bases left between them. Time point reported: persistent/refractory GD, antithyroid drugs over 5 years with positive TRAb. Isolated PBMC RNA provided the starting material for the TCR library.

Here the sequenced sample was peripheral blood mononuclear cells (PBMCs), taken when the disease was refractory, from a patient treated with antithyroid drugs. The genes are TRBV6-5 and TRBJ2-7, with D possibly being TRBD1 (5 bases). The clonotype originates from a female donor with Graves disease. This CDR3 is CASSYDSASSYEQYF. The CDR3 coding sequence is TGTGCCAGCAGTTACGACAGTGCGAGCTCCTACGAGCAGTACTTC.